The 15 T cell receptor beta chains in this list originate from one sample, sequenced in a study of monozygotic twins with cystic fibrosis. Generated by immunoSEQ multiplex PCR, the TCRdb table keeps only in-frame clones and is missing some. This table holds 30,000 or so clones, approximately 72% found once. The sequencing sample was made of blood. The receptor source for this set is a girl between 5 and 17 years old with cystic fibrosis.

A few counts support this clone. The chain is built from TRBV30 and TRBJ1-1, with 7 bases lining up with TRBD1. V shed 6 bases, J shed 4 bases, and the junction held 5 bases outside the gene matches. The germline V gene has CDR1 GTSNPN and CDR2 SVGIG (reference sequence). This CDR3 is 12 amino acids long. The CDR3 DNA reads as TGTGCCTGCACACAGGGGATCACTGAAGCTTTCTTT. Translating it yields CACTQGITEAFF.

The chain employs TRBV29-1 and TRBJ2-3; 9 bases fit TRBD1. CDR3 length: 13 residues. V shed 6 bases and J 4 bases; nucleotides not matched to a gene: 5. Germline-derived CDR1 and CDR2 are SQVTM and ANQGSEA. In DNA form, the CDR3 reads TGCAGCGTGAACAGGGGGCTTGCAGATACGCAGTATTTT. Translated, it gives CSVNRGLADTQYF.

The chain has TRBV19 and TRBJ1-2; possibly TRBD1 for D (5 bases). The CDR3 runs 13 residues. Per the germline V gene, CDR1 is LNHDA and CDR2 is SQIVND (reference sequence). The V and J ends lost 10 bases and 7 bases respectively, with 19 bases between them. The CDR3 DNA reads as TGTGCCACCTCAGCGGGGCTCTTCGGTGGCTACACCTTC. Amino acids: CATSAGLFGGYTF. The full variable domain, its missing parts supplied by reference TRBV19 and TRBJ1-2, is DGGITQSPKYLFRKEGQNVTLSCEQNLNHDAMYWYRQDPGQGLRLIYYSQIVNDFQKGDIAEGYSVSREKKESFPLTVTSAQKNPTAFYLCATSAGLFGGYTFGSGTRLTVV.

The chain recombines TRBV27 with TRBJ2-7; maybe TRBD1 (7 bases). The V gene's germline CDR1 is MNHEY and CDR2 SMNVEV (reference sequence). The CDR3 sequence is 14 residues long. V was cut by 5 bases and J by 2 bases, with 13 bases left in between. DNA for the CDR3: TGTGCCAGCAGTCGACAGGGACTTGCCTACGAGCAGTACTTC. Translated: CASSRQGLAYEQYF.

This chain links TRBV27 with TRBJ2-5, with D possibly called TRBD1 or TRBD2 (6 bases each). Trimming left V 8 bases short and J 4 bases short, with 14 bases between. The CDR3 totals 13 residues. Per the germline V gene, CDR1 is MNHEY and CDR2 is SMNVEV (reference sequence). The CDR3 protein is CASRIGGSETQYF. The CDR3, as DNA: TGTGCCAGCCGTATAGGGGGGTCAGAGACCCAGTACTTC.

The chain uses TRBV30 and TRBJ2-1, with a tentative D call TRBD2 (6 bases). The germline V gene has CDR1 GTSNPN and CDR2 SVGIG (reference sequence). The CDR3 is 14 amino acids. V lost 0 bases, J lost 4 bases, and 10 bases lay in between. Here the CDR3 reads CAWSVLAPYNEQFF. The DNA of the CDR3 is TGTGCCTGGAGTGTACTAGCCCCTTACAATGAGCAGTTCTTC.

This chain uses TRBV4-1 with TRBJ2-3; the match to TRBD2 covers 8 bases. Losses at the gene ends were 0 bases for V and 0 bases for J; bases not matched to a gene: 5. The germline CDR1 and CDR2 sequences are MGHRA and YSYEKL. The length of the CDR3 is 17 residues. This CDR3 is CASSQDKASGSTDTQYF. The DNA for the CDR3 is TGCGCCAGCAGCCAAGATAAGGCTAGCGGGAGCACAGATACGCAGTATTTT.

The chain joins TRBV28 to TRBJ2-7; D may be TRBD1 (6 bases). This CDR3 region has 13 residues. Germline V gives CDR1 MDHEN, CDR2 SYDVKM. V gave up 3 bases and J gave up 1 base, with 7 bases separating them. DNA for the CDR3: TGTGCCAGCAGTTTTCAGGGGTCCTACGAGCAGTACTTC. Translating it yields CASSFQGSYEQYF.

The CDR3 sequence is CSVGGRGTDTQYF. CDR3 nucleotides: TGCAGCGTTGGCGGAAGGGGCACAGATACGCAGTATTTT. The rearrangement joins TRBV29-1 to TRBJ2-3; D gene ambiguous. This CDR3 region has 13 residues. Germline V gives CDR1 SQVTM, CDR2 ANQGSEA. V dropped 4 bases and J dropped 1 base, with 9 bases sitting between them.

This chain joins TRBV7-9 and TRBJ1-2; TRBD1 might be the D (5 bases). Germline V gives CDR1 SEHNR, CDR2 FQNEAQ (reference sequence). The CDR3 has 12 residues. Trimming left V 5 bases short and J 6 bases short, with 10 bases between. The CDR3 sequence is CASSPQTDGYTF. CDR3 nucleotides: TGTGCCAGCAGCCCACAGACAGATGGCTACACCTTC.

The CDR3 here is CAWSELGGSVGEQFF. CDR3 DNA: TGTGCCTGGAGTGAATTAGGCGGGAGCGTGGGTGAGCAGTTCTTC. V is TRBV30 and J is TRBJ2-1; 7 bases fit TRBD2. CDR3 size: 15 residues. The germline CDR1 and CDR2 sequences are GTSNPN and SVGIG (reference sequence). J gave up 9 bases and V 1 base, and 12 bases lay outside the gene matches.

This clone appeared a few times. The chain employs TRBV1 and TRBJ2-7; the table's D call TRBD1 went unverified against the DNA. TRBV1 has pseudogene status. The CDR3 sequence is 9 residues long. The DNA for the CDR3 is TGCACCAGCAGCCCCGGACAGTACGTC. Protein sequence: CTSSPGQYV.

The chain joins TRBV15 to TRBJ2-1; D is perhaps TRBD2 (6 bases). Germline assignment: CDR1 LNHNV and CDR2 YYDKDF (reference sequence). Trimming pared 0 bases from V and 0 bases from J, leaving 6 bases between. The CDR3 runs 15 residues. CDR3: CATSRERDSYNEQFF. For the CDR3, the DNA is TGTGCCACCAGCAGAGAGCGGGACTCCTACAATGAGCAGTTCTTC. The full variable domain, in which reference TRBV15 and TRBJ2-1 provide the parts outside the CDR3, is DAMVIQNPRYQVTQFGKPVTLSCSQTLNHNVMYWYQQKSSQAPKLLFHYYDKDFNNEADTPDNFQSRRPNTSFCFLDIRSPGLGDTAMYLCATSRERDSYNEQFFGPGTRLTVL.

The chain combines TRBV5-4 with TRBJ1-2, with D tentatively TRBD1 (5 bases). V was trimmed by 0 bases and J by 5 bases, leaving 8 bases between them. Germline loops: CDR1 SGHNT, CDR2 YYREEE (reference sequence). CDR3 length: 13 residues. CDR3: CASSLEGRYGYTF. The DNA of the CDR3 is TGTGCCAGCAGCTTGGAGGGGAGGTATGGCTACACCTTC. Complete variable domain (other parts from reference TRBV5-4 and TRBJ1-2): ETGVTQSPTHLIKTRGQQVTLRCSSQSGHNTVSWYQQALGQGPQFIFQYYREEENGRGNFPPRFSGLQFPNYSSELNVNALELDDSALYLCASSLEGRYGYTFGSGTRLTVV.

This chain's CDR3 is CASNSPGTQSGEQYV. CDR3 bases: TGTGCCAGCAACTCCCCCGGGACTCAATCGGGCGAGCAGTACGTC. The J gene is TRBJ2-7, the V gene TRBV11-1, with a possible D match to TRBD2 (6 bases). Germline lookup yields CDR1 SGHAT and CDR2 FQDESV (reference sequence). The CDR3 covers 15 residues. V lost 7 bases and J 6 bases, leaving 22 bases between the germline ends.